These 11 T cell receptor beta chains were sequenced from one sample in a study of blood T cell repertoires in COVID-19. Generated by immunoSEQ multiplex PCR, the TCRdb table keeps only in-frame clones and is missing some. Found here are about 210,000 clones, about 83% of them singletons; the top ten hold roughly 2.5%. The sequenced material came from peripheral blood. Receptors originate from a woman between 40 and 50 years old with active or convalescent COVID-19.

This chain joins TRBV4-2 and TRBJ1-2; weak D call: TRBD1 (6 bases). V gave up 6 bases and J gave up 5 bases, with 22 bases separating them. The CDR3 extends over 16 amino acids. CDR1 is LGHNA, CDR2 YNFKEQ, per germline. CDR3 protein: CASSQTLDSLRYGYTF. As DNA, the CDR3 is TGTGCCAGCAGTCAAACTTTGGACAGCTTGAGGTATGGCTACACCTTC.

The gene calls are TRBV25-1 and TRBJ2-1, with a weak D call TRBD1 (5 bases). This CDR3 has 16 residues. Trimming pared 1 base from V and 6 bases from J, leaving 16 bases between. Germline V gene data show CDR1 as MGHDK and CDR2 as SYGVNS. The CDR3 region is CASSEWSGLRVNEQFF. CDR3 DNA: TGTGCCAGCAGTGAATGGTCAGGGCTCAGGGTCAATGAGCAGTTCTTC.

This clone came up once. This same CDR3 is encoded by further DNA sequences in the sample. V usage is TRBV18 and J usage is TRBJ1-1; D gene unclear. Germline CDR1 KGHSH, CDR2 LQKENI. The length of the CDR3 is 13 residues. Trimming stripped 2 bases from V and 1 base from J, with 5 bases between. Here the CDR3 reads CASSPGQNTEAFF. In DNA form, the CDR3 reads TGTGCCAGCTCACCAGGCCAGAACACTGAAGCTTTCTTT.

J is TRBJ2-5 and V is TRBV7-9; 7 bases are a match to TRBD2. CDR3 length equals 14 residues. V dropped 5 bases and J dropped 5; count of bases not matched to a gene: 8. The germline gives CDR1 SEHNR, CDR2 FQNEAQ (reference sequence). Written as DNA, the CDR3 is TGTGCCAGCAGCCCCCCACTAGCGTCGGAGACCCAGTACTTC. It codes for CASSPPLASETQYF.

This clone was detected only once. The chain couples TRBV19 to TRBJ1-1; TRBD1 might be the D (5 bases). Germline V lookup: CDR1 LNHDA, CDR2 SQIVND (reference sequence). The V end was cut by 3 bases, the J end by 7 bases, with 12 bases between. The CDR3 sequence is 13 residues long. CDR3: CASSIERRGEAFF. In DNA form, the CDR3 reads TGTGCCAGTAGTATTGAGCGTAGGGGTGAAGCTTTCTTT.

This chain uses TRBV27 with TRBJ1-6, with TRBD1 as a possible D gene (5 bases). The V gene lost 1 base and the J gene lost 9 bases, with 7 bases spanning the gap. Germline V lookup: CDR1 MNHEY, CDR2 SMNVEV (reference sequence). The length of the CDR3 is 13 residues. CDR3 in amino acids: CASSLYQGSPLHF. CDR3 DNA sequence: TGTGCCAGCAGTTTATATCAGGGTTCACCCCTCCACTTT.

As DNA, the CDR3 is TGTGCCACCAGCTCCGAGCCCGCAGATACGCAGTATTTT. Protein sequence: CATSSEPADTQYF. The rearrangement uses TRBV15 and TRBJ2-3; D unresolved. The germline V and J ends were trimmed by 5 bases and 4 bases, with 10 bases remaining between them. The CDR3 is 13 amino acids. Looked up from germline, CDR1 is LNHNV and CDR2 is YYDKDF (reference sequence).

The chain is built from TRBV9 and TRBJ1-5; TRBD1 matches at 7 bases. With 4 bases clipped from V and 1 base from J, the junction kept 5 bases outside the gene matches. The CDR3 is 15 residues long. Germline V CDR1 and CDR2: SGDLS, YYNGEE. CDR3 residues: CASSPGTASNQPQHF. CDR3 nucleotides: TGTGCCAGCAGCCCTGGGACAGCGAGCAATCAGCCCCAGCATTTT.

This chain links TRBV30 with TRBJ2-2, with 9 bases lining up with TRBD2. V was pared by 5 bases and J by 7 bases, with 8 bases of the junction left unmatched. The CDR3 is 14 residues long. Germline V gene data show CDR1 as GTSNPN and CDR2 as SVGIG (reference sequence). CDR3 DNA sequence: TGTGCCTGGCGGCGGGGGGGGCCAGACGGGGAGCTGTTTTTT. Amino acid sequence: CAWRRGGPDGELFF. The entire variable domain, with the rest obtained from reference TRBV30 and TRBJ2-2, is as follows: SQTIHQWPATLVQPVGSPLSLECTVEGTSNPNLYWYRQAAGRGLQLLFYSVGIGQISSEVPQNLSASRPQDRQFILSSKKLLLSDSGFYLCAWRRGGPDGELFFGEGSRLTVL.

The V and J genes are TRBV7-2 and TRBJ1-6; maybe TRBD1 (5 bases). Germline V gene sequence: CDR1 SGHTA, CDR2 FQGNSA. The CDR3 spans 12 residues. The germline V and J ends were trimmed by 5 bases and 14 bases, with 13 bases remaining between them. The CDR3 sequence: CASSTGTGALHF. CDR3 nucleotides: TGTGCCAGCAGCACCGGGACGGGGGCCCTCCACTTT.

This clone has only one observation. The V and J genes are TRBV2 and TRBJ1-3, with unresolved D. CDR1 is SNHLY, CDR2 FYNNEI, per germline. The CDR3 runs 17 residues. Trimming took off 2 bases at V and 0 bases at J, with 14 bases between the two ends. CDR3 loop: CASSEWLNAGSGNTIYF. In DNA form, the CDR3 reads TGTGCCAGCAGTGAATGGTTGAACGCCGGCTCTGGAAACACCATATATTTT.